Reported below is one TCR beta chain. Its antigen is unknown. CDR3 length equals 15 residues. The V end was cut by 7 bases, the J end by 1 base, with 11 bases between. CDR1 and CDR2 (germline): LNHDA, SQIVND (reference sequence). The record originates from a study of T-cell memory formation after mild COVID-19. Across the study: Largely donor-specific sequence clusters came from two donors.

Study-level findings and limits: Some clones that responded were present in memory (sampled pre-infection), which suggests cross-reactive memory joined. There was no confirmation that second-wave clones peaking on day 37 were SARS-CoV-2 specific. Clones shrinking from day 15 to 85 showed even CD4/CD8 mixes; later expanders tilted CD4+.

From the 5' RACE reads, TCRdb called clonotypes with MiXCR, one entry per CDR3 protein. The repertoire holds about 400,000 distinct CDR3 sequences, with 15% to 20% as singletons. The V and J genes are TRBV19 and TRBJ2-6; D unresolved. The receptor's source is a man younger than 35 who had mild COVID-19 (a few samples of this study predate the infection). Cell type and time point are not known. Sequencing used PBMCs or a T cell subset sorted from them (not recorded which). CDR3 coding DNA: TGTGCCAGTAACTTTGACTCGTCTGGGGCCAACGTCCTGACTTTC. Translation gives CASNFDSSGANVLTF. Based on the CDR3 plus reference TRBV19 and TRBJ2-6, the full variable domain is DGGITQSPKYLFRKEGQNVTLSCEQNLNHDAMYWYRQDPGQGLRLIYYSQIVNDFQKGDIAEGYSVSREKKESFPLTVTSAQKNPTAFYLCASNFDSSGANVLTFGAGSRLTVL.